The sample holds a few counts of the clone carrying this T cell receptor (beta chain). Original analysis: Amplification from reference gene primers served as the basis for estimated nucleated cell counts. TCRdb keeps only in-frame clones here, not all; method: immunoSEQ multiplex PCR. V and J calls plus clone size are reproduced from that table; the DNA served to infer D and trimming. The data contain under 200,000 clones, roughly 84% of them singletons. The germline V and J ends were trimmed by 1 base and 6 bases, with 12 bases remaining between them. The CDR3 loop spans 15 amino acids. Germline V gene data show CDR1 as LGHDT and CDR2 as YNNKEL (reference sequence). This sample is part of a study of blood T cell repertoires in COVID-19. About the research overall: The samples span acute and convalescent COVID-19 from the United States, Italy and Spain.

The sample was peripheral blood. The chain carries TRBV3-1 (or the pseudogene TRBV3-2) and TRBJ2-2; D perhaps matches TRBD1 (6 bases). The receptor was isolated from a woman older than 75 with active or convalescent COVID-19. DNA of the CDR3: TGTGCCAGCAGCCAAGGGCTCAGGGGCCCCGGGGAGCTGTTTTTT. It is translated as CASSQGLRGPGELFF.